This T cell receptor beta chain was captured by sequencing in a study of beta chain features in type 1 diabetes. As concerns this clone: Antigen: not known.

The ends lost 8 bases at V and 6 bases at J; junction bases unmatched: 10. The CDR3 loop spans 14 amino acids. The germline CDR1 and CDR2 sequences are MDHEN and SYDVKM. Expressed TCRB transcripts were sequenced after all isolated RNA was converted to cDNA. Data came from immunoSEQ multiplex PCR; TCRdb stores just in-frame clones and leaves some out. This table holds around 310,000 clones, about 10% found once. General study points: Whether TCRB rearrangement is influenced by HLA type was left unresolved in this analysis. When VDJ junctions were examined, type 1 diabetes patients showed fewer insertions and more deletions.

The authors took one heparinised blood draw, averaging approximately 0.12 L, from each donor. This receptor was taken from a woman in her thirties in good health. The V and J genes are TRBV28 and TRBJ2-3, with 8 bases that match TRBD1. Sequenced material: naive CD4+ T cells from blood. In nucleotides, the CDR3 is TGTGCCAGCCATACCCGGACAGGGCCCGATACGCAGTATTTT. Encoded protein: CASHTRTGPDTQYF.